The 5 T cell receptor beta chains given below trace back to one sample, sequenced in a study of OX40 agonist ivuxolimab in advanced cancers. TCRdb's table, derived via immunoSEQ multiplex PCR, lists solely in-frame clones and lacks some. The sample has around 44,000 clones, less than 90% seen once. The input for sequencing was CD4+ or CD8+ T cells sorted from blood, taken in a trial of the OX40 agonist ivuxolimab. Receptors were obtained from an adult with an advanced solid tumor such as melanoma, head and neck, liver or kidney cancer.

V and J are TRBV4-2 and TRBJ2-1, with 8 bases identical to TRBD2. With 4 bases clipped from V and 7 bases from J, the junction kept 9 bases outside the gene matches. The CDR3 spans 15 residues. Germline-derived CDR1 and CDR2 are LGHNA and YNFKEQ. CDR3 sequence reads: CASSLNAAGANEQFF. CDR3 sequence (DNA): TGTGCCAGCAGCCTTAATGCAGCGGGAGCGAATGAGCAGTTCTTC.

The chain joins TRBV30 to TRBJ2-5; D might be TRBD1 (5 bases). CDR1 and CDR2 from the germline V gene are GTSNPN and SVGIG (reference sequence). V lost 2 bases and J 2 bases, leaving 9 bases between the germline ends. CDR3 size: 13 residues. The DNA of the CDR3 is TGTGCCTGGAGTTCAGGGCTACAAGAGACCCAGTACTTC. Residues: CAWSSGLQETQYF.

The rearrangement uses TRBV4-2 and TRBJ2-1, with D perhaps matching TRBD2 (5 bases). The CDR3 runs to 14 residues. The V end was cut by 3 bases, the J end by 5 bases, with 11 bases between. CDR1 and CDR2 (germline): LGHNA, YNFKEQ. In DNA form, the CDR3 reads TGTGCCAGCAGCCAGCGAGGGATTAACAATGAGCAGTTCTTC. Protein sequence: CASSQRGINNEQFF.

V and J are TRBV27 and TRBJ1-6; no clear D gene. This CDR3 region has 16 residues. Trimming stripped 3 bases from V and 0 bases from J, with 9 bases between. The germline CDR1 and CDR2 sequences are MNHEY and SMNVEV (reference sequence). The CDR3 DNA reads as TGTGCCAGCAGTTTGGAAAAGAGCTCCTATAATTCACCCCTCCACTTT. It translates to CASSLEKSSYNSPLHF.

The chain has TRBV5-1 and TRBJ2-6, with TRBD1 identical over 10 bases. V shed 4 bases, J shed 0 bases, and the junction held 13 bases outside the gene matches. The CDR3 sequence is 20 residues long. Germline CDR1 is SGHRS and CDR2 is YFSETQ. CDR3 DNA sequence: TGCGCCAGCAGCATACGACAGGGGGCTAGCCCAAACTCTGGGGCCAACGTCCTGACTTTC. This translates into CASSIRQGASPNSGANVLTF.